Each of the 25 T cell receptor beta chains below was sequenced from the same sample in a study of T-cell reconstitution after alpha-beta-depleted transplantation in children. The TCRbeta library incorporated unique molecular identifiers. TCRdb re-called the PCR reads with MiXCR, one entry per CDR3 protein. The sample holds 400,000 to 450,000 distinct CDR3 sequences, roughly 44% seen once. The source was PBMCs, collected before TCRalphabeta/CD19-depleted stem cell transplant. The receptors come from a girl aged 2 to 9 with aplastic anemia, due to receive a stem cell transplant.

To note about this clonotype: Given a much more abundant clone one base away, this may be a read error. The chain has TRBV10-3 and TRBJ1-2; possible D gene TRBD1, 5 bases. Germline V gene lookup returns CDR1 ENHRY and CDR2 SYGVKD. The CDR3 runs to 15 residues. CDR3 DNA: TGTGCCATCAGTGAGAGTGGGGGATCAGTCTATGGCGACACCTTC. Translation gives CAISESGGSVYGDTF.

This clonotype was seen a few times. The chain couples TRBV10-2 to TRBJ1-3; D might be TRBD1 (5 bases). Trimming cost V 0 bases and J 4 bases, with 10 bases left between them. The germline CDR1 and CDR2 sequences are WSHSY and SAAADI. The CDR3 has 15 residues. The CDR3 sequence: CASSESWGSGNTIYF. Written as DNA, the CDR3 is TGCGCCAGCAGTGAGTCGTGGGGCAGCGGAAACACCATATATTTT.

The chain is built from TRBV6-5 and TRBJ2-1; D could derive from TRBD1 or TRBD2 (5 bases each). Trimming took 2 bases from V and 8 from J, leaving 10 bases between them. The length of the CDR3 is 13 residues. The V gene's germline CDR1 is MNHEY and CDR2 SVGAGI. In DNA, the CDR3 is TGTGCCAGCAGTTACCCCCGGGGCGATGAGCAGTTCTTC. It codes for CASSYPRGDEQFF.

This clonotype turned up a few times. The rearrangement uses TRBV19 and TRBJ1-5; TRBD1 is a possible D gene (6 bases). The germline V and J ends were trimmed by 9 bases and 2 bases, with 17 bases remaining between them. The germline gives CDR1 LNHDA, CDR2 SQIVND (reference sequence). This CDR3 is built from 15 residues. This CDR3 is CASMTWGGRNQPQHF. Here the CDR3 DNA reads TGTGCCAGCATGACTTGGGGGGGGCGCAATCAGCCCCAGCATTTT.

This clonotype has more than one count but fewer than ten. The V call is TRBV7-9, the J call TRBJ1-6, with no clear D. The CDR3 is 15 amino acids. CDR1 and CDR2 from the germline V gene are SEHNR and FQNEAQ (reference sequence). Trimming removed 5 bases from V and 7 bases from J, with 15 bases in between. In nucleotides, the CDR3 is TGTGCCAGCAGCGTTAGCACCGGTAAAAATTCACCCCTCCACTTT. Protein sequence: CASSVSTGKNSPLHF.

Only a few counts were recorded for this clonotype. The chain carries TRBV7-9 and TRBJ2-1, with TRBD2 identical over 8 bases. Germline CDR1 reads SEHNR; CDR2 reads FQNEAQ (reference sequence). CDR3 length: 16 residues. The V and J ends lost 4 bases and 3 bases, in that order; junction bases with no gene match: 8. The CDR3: CASSSERESNYNEQFF. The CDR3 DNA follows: TGTGCCAGCAGCTCCGAGCGGGAGAGTAACTACAATGAGCAGTTCTTC.

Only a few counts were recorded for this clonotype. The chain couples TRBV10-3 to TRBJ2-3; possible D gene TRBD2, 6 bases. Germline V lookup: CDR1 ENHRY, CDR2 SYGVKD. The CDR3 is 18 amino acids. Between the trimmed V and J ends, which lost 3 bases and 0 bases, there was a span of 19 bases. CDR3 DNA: TGTGCCATCAGTGAATTCGGGGCAGCGGGTGCTAGCACAGATACGCAGTATTTT. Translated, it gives CAISEFGAAGASTDTQYF.

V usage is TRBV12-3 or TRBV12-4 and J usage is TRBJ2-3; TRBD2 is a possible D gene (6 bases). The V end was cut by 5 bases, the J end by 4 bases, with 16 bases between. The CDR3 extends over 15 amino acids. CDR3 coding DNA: TGTGCCAGCAGTCTCCGGGACTCCGTGTCAGATACGCAGTATTTT. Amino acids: CASSLRDSVSDTQYF.

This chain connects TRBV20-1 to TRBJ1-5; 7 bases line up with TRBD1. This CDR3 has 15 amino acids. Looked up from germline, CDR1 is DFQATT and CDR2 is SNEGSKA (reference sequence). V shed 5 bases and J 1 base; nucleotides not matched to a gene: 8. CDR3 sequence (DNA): TGCAGTGCTCCACAGGGGTTTGGCAGCAATCAGCCCCAGCATTTT. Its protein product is CSAPQGFGSNQPQHF.

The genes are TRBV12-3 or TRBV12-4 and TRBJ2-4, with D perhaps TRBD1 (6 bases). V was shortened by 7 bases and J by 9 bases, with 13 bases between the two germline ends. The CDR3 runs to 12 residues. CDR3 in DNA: TGTGCCAGCATCTTGGGGGCAGGCATTCAGTACTTC. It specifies CASILGAGIQYF.

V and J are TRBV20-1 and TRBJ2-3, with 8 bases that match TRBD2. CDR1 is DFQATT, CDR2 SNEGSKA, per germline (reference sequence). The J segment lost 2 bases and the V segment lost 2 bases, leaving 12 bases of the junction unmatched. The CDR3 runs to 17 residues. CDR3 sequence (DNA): TGCAGTGCTAGACAAGACGGCCTTAGCGGGACCACAGATACGCAGTATTTT. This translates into CSARQDGLSGTTDTQYF.

CDR3 nucleotide sequence: TGTGCCAGCTATCTAATCCGGGGGACTGAAGCTTTCTTT. Its protein is CASYLIRGTEAFF. The chain uses TRBV12-3 or TRBV12-4 and TRBJ1-1; possibly TRBD1 for D (5 bases). This CDR3 has 13 residues. V dropped 8 bases and J dropped 5 bases, with 15 bases sitting between them.

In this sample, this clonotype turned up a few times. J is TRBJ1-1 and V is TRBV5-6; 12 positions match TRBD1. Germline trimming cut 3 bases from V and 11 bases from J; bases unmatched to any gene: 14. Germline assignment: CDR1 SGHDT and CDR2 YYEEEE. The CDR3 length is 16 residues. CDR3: CASSSTLRDRGRSAFF. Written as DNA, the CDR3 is TGTGCCAGCAGCTCAACTCTCCGGGACAGGGGGCGTTCGGCTTTCTTT.

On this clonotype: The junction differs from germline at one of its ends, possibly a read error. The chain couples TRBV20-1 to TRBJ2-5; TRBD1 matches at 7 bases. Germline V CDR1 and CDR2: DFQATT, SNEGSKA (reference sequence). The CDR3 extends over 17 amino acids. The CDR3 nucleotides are TGCTGTGCTAGGACCCGTCATAGACAGGGCCCGAAGGTGACCCAGTACTTC. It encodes CCARTRHRQGPKVTQYF.

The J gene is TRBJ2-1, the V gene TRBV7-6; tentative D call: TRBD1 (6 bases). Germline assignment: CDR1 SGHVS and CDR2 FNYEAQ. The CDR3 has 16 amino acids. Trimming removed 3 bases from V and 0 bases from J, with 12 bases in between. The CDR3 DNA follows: TGTGCCAGCAGCTTCCACCCACAGGGCTCCTACAATGAGCAGTTCTTC. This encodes CASSFHPQGSYNEQFF.

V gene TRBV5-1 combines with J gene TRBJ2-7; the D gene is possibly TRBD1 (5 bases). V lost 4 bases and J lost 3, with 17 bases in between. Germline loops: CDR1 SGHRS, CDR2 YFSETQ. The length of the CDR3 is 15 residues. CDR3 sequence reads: CASSPATVLYYEQYF. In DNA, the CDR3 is TGCGCCAGCAGCCCAGCGACAGTCCTATACTACGAGCAGTACTTC.

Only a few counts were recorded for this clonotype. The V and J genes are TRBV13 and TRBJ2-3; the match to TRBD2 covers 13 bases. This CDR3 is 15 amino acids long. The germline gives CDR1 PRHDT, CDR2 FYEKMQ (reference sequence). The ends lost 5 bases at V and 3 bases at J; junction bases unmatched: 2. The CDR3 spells CASSGLAGVTDTQYF. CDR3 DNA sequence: TGTGCCAGCAGCGGACTAGCGGGAGTTACAGATACGCAGTATTTT.

CDR3 sequence: CATSRDPGHGELFF. For the CDR3, the DNA is TGTGCCACCAGCAGAGATCCCGGGCACGGGGAGCTGTTTTTT. The chain employs TRBV15 and TRBJ2-2; no firm D call. This CDR3 is 14 amino acids long. Germline-derived CDR1 and CDR2 are LNHNV and YYDKDF (reference sequence). The V gene lost 0 bases and the J gene lost 7 bases, with 9 bases spanning the gap.

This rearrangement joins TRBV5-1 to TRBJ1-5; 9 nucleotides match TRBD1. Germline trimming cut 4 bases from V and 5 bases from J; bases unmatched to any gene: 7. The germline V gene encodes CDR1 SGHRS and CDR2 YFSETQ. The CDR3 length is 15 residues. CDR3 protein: CASSPDRGSDQPQHF. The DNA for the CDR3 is TGCGCCAGCAGCCCCGACAGGGGGAGCGATCAGCCCCAGCATTTT.

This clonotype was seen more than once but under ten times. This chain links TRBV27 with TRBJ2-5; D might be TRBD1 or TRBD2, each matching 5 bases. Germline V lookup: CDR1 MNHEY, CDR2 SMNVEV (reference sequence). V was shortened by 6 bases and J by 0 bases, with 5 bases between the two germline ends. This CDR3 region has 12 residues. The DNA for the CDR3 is TGTGCCAGCAGGGGGGACCAAGAGACCCAGTACTTC. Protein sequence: CASRGDQETQYF.

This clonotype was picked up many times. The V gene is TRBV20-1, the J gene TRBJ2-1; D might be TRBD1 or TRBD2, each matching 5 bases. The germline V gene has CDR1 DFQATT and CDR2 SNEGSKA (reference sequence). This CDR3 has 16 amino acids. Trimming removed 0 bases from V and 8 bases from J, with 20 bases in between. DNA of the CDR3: TGCAGTGCTAGAGATAGAGTTAGGGGAGTATCGGATGAGCAGTTCTTC. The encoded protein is CSARDRVRGVSDEQFF.

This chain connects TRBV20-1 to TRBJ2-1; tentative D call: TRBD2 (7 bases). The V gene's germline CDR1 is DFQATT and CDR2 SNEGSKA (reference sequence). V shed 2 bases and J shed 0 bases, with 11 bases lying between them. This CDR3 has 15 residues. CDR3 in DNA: TGCAGTGCTAGACGGGGGGCAAACTCCTACAATGAGCAGTTCTTC. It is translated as CSARRGANSYNEQFF.

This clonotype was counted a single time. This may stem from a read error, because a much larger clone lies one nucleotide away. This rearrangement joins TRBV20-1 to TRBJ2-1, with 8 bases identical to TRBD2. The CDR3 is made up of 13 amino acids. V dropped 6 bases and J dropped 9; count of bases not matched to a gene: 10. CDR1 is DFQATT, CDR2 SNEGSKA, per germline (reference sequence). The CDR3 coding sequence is TGCAGTGCCCGGACTAGCAGGAGAAGTGAGCAGTTCTTC. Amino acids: CSARTSRRSEQFF.

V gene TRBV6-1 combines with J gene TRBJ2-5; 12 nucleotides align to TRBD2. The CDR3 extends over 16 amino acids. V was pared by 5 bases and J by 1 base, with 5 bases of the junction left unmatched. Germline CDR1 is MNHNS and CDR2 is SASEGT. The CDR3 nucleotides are TGTGCCAGCAGTAGGGGGACTAGCGGGTCCCAAGAGACCCAGTACTTC. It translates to CASSRGTSGSQETQYF.

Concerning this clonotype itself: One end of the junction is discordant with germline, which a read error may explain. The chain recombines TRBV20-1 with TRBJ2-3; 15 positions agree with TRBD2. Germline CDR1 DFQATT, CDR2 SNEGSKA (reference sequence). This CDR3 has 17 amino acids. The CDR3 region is CCARGPGLAGGPDTQYF. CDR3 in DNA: TGCTGTGCTAGAGGCCCGGGACTAGCGGGAGGACCCGATACGCAGTATTTT.